Given below is one T cell receptor (beta chain) in context. This clonotype was detected a few times. It lacks a known antigen. No base qualities exist here, and no much larger clone lies one base off it. This entry comes from a study of T-cell memory formation after mild COVID-19 (dated by TCRdb to the early 2020s). In terms of the full investigation: TCR sequence clusters from the two donors were found to be largely donor specific. In a couple of donors, T-cell clones that expanded and contracted after mild COVID-19 were followed by sequencing TCRalpha and TCRbeta repertoires longitudinally. Two young, previously healthy adult volunteers made up the cohort, one male and one female. What the study reported, not specific to this receptor: Clones that contracted from day 15 to 85 showed balanced CD4/CD8 phenotypes, whereas a second wave of clones that expanded from day 15 to 37 leaned towards CD4+. The second-wave clones that peaked on day 37 were not confirmed to be SARS-CoV-2 specific. Only a couple of mild cases were covered by the study, and larger cohorts that include severe cases with pre-infection samples were considered necessary. Some responding clones were detected in pre-infection memory, which suggested that pre-existing cross-reactive memory T cells had joined the SARS-CoV-2 response. Contracting CD4+ clones were found mainly in CM and EM memory subsets, while CD8+ clones were enriched in EMRA.

Ficoll-Paque density gradient centrifugation was used to isolate PBMCs. The listed sequencing device is Illumina NovaSeq 6000. cDNA libraries for TCRalpha and TCRbeta were prepared by 5'RACE using constant-segment primers, with sample barcodes and unique molecular identifiers added. Trizol reagent was used to extract RNA from every sample. Library amplification was performed in two PCR steps, and a second sample barcode and Illumina TruSeq adapters were introduced in the second step. Sequencing of libraries was performed on an Illumina NovaSeq with 2 x 150 bp paired-end reads. For the original study's pipeline: Demultiplexing of reads and collapsing into UMI-guided consensus sequences were performed with migec v1.2.7. Using mixcr v2.1.11, the UMI consensuses were aligned to TRA and TRB V and J templates and assembled into clonotypes. Clonotypes were classified as expanded or contracted when called significant by both edgeR and NoisET, with noise models trained on biological replicates. For edgeR calls, a false discovery rate-adjusted p below 0.01 and a log2 fold-change threshold of 1 were applied. As an exploratory analysis of dynamics, max-normalized trajectories of the 1000 most abundant clonotypes were examined with PCA combined with hierarchical clustering. Separately sequenced CD4+ and CD8+ repertoires were used to assign the CD4 or CD8 phenotype of responding clones. The raw public reads went through TCRdb reprocessing: fastp at Q25, MiXCR clone calling, in-frame beta chains kept. Entries are consolidated by CDR3 protein sequence, retaining the most common genes and DNA. These V and J calls originate from TCRdb's pipeline instead of the authors' own analysis. Counted in this sample were tens of thousands of distinct CDR3 sequences; approximately 12% of them appeared once. The ten largest clones add up to around 25% of the sample.

The sample was PBMCs or a T cell subset sorted from them (not recorded which). This receptor was identified in a man aged 18 to 30 who had mild COVID-19 (a few samples of this study predate the infection). The sample titles of this study are shuffled in the database, so cell type and time point are left out; the donor was told from shared clones.

CDR3 sequence: CATATGRNSPLHF. The sequenced DNA is TGTGCCACCGCGACAGGGAGGAATTCACCCCTCCACTTT. The rearranged chain carries TRBV6-1 and TRBJ1-6; 7 bases in the junction line up with TRBD1. After removal of 10 bases from V and 7 bases from J, the junction retains 7 bases not matched to a gene. CDR1 and CDR2 (MNHNS, SASEGT) derive from the germline V gene. Taken from cysteine to phenylalanine, the CDR3 has 13 residues. This entry keeps only the CDR3 DNA: 39 bases, framed from base 1.